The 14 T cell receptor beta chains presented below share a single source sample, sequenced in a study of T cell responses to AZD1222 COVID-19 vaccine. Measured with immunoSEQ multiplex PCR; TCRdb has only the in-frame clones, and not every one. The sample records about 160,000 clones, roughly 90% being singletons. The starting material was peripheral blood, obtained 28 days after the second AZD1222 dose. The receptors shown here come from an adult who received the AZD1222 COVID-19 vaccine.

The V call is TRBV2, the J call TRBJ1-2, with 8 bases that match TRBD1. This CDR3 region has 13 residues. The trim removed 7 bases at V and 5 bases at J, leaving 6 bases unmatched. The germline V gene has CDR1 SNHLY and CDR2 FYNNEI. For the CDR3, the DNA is TGTGCCAGCAAACGGACAGGGCTATATGGCTACACCTTC. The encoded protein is CASKRTGLYGYTF.

The CDR3 sequence: CASSLSRTGGYTF. The CDR3 coding sequence is TGTGCCAGCAGTTTATCTCGGACAGGGGGCTACACCTTC. This chain connects TRBV27 to TRBJ1-2; TRBD1 matches at 8 bases. With 0 bases clipped from V and 8 bases from J, the junction kept 2 bases outside the gene matches. This CDR3 is built from 13 residues. The germline gives CDR1 MNHEY, CDR2 SMNVEV (reference sequence).

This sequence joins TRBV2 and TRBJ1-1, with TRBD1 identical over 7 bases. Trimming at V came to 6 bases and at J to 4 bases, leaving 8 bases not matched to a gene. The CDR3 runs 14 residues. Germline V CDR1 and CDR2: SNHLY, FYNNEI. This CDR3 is CASRRQGQPTEAFF. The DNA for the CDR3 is TGTGCCAGCAGAAGACAGGGTCAGCCCACTGAAGCTTTCTTT.

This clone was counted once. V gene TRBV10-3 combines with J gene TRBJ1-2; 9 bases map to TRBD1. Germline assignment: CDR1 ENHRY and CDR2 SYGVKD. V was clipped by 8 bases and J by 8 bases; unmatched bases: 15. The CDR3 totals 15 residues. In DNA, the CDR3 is TGTGCCATCTGGGACAGGGATCACCCTCCTCAAGGCTACACCTTC. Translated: CAIWDRDHPPQGYTF.

This chain's CDR3 is CASSLGPSGGPETQYF. The CDR3 DNA reads as TGTGCCAGCAGCTTAGGTCCTAGCGGGGGTCCGGAGACCCAGTACTTC. This chain links TRBV7-9 with TRBJ2-5; 10 nucleotides agree with TRBD2. This CDR3 region has 16 residues. Germline V gives CDR1 SEHNR, CDR2 FQNEAQ (reference sequence). V shed 1 base, J shed 5 bases, and the junction held 7 bases outside the gene matches.

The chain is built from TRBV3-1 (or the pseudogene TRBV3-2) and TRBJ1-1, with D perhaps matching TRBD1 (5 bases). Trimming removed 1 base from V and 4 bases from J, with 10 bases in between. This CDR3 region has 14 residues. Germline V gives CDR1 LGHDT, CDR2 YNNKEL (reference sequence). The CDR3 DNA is TGTGCCAGCAGCCAAGGGGGGGGAGGCACTGAAGCTTTCTTT. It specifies CASSQGGGGTEAFF.

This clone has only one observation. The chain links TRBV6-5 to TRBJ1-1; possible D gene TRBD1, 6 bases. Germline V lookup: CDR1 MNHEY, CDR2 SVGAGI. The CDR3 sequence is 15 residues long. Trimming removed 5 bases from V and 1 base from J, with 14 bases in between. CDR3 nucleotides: TGTGCCAGCAGTCTTACAGGGTCGGGGAACACTGAAGCTTTCTTT. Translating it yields CASSLTGSGNTEAFF.

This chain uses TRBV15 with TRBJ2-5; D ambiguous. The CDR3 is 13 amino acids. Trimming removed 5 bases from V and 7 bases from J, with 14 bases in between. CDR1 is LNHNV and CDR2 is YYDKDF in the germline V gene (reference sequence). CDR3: CATSLDGPRTQYF. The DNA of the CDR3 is TGTGCCACCAGCCTTGACGGTCCCCGGACCCAGTACTTC.

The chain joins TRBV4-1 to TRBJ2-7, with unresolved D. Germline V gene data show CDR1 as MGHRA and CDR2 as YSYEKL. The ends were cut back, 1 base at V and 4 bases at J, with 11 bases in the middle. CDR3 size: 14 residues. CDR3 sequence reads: CASSQVTRVYEQYF. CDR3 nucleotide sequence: TGCGCCAGCAGCCAAGTAACTCGGGTGTACGAGCAGTACTTC.

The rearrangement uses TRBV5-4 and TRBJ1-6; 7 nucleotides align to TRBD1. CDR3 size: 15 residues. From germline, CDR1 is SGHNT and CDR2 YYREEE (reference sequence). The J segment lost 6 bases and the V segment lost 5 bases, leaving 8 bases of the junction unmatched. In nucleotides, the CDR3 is TGTGCCAGCAGGCCCGGGACAGCCCCTAATTCACCCCTCCACTTT. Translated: CASRPGTAPNSPLHF.

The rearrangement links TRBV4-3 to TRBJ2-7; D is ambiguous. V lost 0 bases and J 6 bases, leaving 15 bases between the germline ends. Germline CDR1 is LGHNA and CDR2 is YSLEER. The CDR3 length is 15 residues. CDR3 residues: CASSQDGPKSGEQYF. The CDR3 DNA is TGCGCCAGCAGCCAAGATGGGCCCAAGTCGGGCGAGCAGTACTTC.

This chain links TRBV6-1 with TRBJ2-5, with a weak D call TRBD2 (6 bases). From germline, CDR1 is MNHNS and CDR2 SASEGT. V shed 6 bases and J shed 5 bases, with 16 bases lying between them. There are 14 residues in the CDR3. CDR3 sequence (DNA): TGTGCCAGCAGCACCGCGGGGATGGTGGAGACCCAGTACTTC. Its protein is CASSTAGMVETQYF.

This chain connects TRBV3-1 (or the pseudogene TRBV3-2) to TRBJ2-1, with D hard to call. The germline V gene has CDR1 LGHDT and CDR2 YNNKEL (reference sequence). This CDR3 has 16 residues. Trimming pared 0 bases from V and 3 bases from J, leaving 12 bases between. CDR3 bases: TGTGCCAGCAGCCAAGATCAGGTAATCGGCTACAATGAGCAGTTCTTC. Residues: CASSQDQVIGYNEQFF.

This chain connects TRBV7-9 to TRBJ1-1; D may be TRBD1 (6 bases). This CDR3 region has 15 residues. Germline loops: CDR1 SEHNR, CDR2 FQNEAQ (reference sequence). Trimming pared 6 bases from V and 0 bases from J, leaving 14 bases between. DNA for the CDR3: TGTGCCAGCAGTAACAGGGCGGGCATGAACACTGAAGCTTTCTTT. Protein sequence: CASSNRAGMNTEAFF.